This entry lists 29 T cell receptor beta chains sequenced from one sample in a study of blood T cell repertoires in COVID-19. The method was immunoSEQ multiplex PCR; TCRdb's version includes in-frame clones alone and lacks a portion of them. The sample shows 44,000 or so clones, around 84% of them seen only once. Sequenced input: peripheral blood. The source of these receptors is a man aged 50-59 years with active COVID-19.

This clone is categorized as medium-sized. J is TRBJ2-7 and V is TRBV24-1, with D perhaps TRBD1 (6 bases). Per the germline V gene, CDR1 is KGHDR and CDR2 is SFDVKD. The CDR3 has 17 residues. Between the trimmed V and J ends, which lost 3 bases and 5 bases, there was a span of 22 bases. The CDR3 loop is CATSDPFGTGFIHEQYF. The CDR3 DNA reads as TGTGCCACCAGTGATCCGTTTGGTACAGGGTTTATCCACGAGCAGTACTTC.

J is TRBJ2-2 and V is TRBV9; 8 nucleotides agree with TRBD1. This CDR3 comprises 15 residues. Per germline, CDR1 SGDLS and CDR2 YYNGEE. The ends lost 3 bases at V and 4 bases at J; junction bases unmatched: 5. The CDR3 DNA is TGTGCCAGCAGCGCTTGGACAGGGATCACCGGGGAGCTGTTTTTT. Protein: CASSAWTGITGELFF.

The chain links TRBV5-4 to TRBJ1-2; D is unresolved. Germline V CDR1 and CDR2: SGHNT, YYREEE (reference sequence). V lost 0 bases, J lost 5 bases, and 8 bases lay in between. CDR3 length: 13 residues. The CDR3 sequence is CASSLDERYGYTF. The CDR3 nucleotides read TGTGCCAGCAGCTTGGACGAGAGGTATGGCTACACCTTC.

This clone was seen only once. This chain connects TRBV28 to TRBJ1-2, with D possibly TRBD1 on 6 matching bases. Germline CDR1 reads MDHEN; CDR2 reads SYDVKM. This CDR3 is 16 amino acids long. Trimming pared 2 bases from V and 4 bases from J, leaving 17 bases between. In DNA form, the CDR3 reads TGTGCCAGCAGTTTAGTGGTCGGGGGGCAGGGCTATGGCTACACCTTC. As protein: CASSLVVGGQGYGYTF.

CDR3 nucleotides: TGTGCCAGTAGGACGGGACAGGGCACAGATACGCAGTATTTT. Its protein is CASRTGQGTDTQYF. The V and J genes are TRBV19 and TRBJ2-3; 8 nucleotides align to TRBD1. This CDR3 spans 14 amino acids. The V segment lost 6 bases and the J segment 1 base; nucleotides outside the gene matches: 3. CDR1 is LNHDA, CDR2 SQIVND, per germline (reference sequence).

The rearrangement uses TRBV5-1 and TRBJ2-6; 8 bases match TRBD1. This CDR3 has 17 residues. With 4 bases clipped from V and 0 bases from J, the junction kept 6 bases outside the gene matches. Germline V gene data show CDR1 as SGHRS and CDR2 as YFSETQ. The CDR3 DNA sequence: TGCGCCAGCAGCCAGCCCGGGACAGGCTCTGGGGCCAACGTCCTGACTTTC. It yields the protein CASSQPGTGSGANVLTF.

The chain recombines TRBV3-1 (or the pseudogene TRBV3-2) with TRBJ2-7, with 9 bases aligning to TRBD1. Trimming took 4 bases from V and 1 from J; bases not matched to a gene: 11. Germline V lookup: CDR1 LGHDT, CDR2 YNNKEL (reference sequence). The CDR3 extends over 17 amino acids. This CDR3 reads CASSPYGDRVGSYEQYF. CDR3 DNA sequence: TGTGCCAGCAGCCCCTATGGGGACAGGGTCGGATCCTACGAGCAGTACTTC.

V usage is TRBV25-1 and J usage is TRBJ1-2; 8 bases line up with TRBD1. J was trimmed by 5 bases and V by 6 bases; bases with no gene match: 5. This CDR3 contains 13 residues. Germline V gene lookup returns CDR1 MGHDK and CDR2 SYGVNS. The DNA for the CDR3 is TGTGCCAGCAGAAGGGACAGGACGTATGGCTACACCTTC. Translating gives CASRRDRTYGYTF.

This chain joins TRBV28 and TRBJ1-3, with a possible D match to TRBD1 (5 bases). V lost 3 bases, J lost 2 bases, and 8 bases lay in between. This CDR3 region has 14 residues. From germline, CDR1 is MDHEN and CDR2 SYDVKM. This CDR3 is CASSLSRAGNTIYF. The CDR3 bases are TGTGCCAGCAGTTTGTCCAGGGCTGGAAACACCATATATTTT.

The table lists this clone with a count of one. This sequence joins TRBV6-7 and TRBJ2-5; weak D call: TRBD1 (6 bases). TRBV6-7 is assigned to the ORF class and has an uncertain function. There are 16 residues in the CDR3. V lost 6 bases and J lost 2, with 19 bases in between. CDR3: CASRPEVQGIQETQYF. DNA of the CDR3: TGTGCCAGCAGACCGGAGGTACAGGGAATACAAGAGACCCAGTACTTC.

This rearrangement joins TRBV5-6 to TRBJ1-5; D may be TRBD1 (6 bases). The CDR3 spans 16 residues. V was trimmed by 1 base and J by 1 base, leaving 12 bases between them. Germline V gene sequence: CDR1 SGHDT, CDR2 YYEEEE. The CDR3 sequence: CASSLLGGGSNQPQHF. The CDR3 nucleotides are TGTGCCAGCAGCTTGTTAGGGGGGGGGAGCAATCAGCCCCAGCATTTT.

V gene TRBV6-5 combines with J gene TRBJ2-2, with D possibly TRBD2 on 6 matching bases. V was pared by 6 bases and J by 9 bases, with 17 bases between. Per the germline V gene, CDR1 is MNHEY and CDR2 is SVGAGI. The CDR3 has 14 residues. The CDR3 protein is CASSPPGVGRELFF. As DNA, the CDR3 is TGTGCCAGCAGCCCCCCGGGGGTGGGGAGGGAGCTGTTTTTT.

This sequence joins TRBV5-1 and TRBJ2-7, with 10 bases fitting TRBD1. CDR1 is SGHRS and CDR2 is YFSETQ in the germline V gene. CDR3 length: 15 residues. V shed 4 bases, J shed 2 bases, and the junction held 6 bases outside the gene matches. The CDR3 sequence: CASSHGTGETYEQYF. CDR3 coding DNA: TGCGCCAGCAGCCATGGGACAGGGGAAACCTACGAGCAGTACTTC.

The chain employs TRBV5-4 and TRBJ2-7; D ambiguous. In germline, CDR1 is SGHNT, CDR2 YYREEE (reference sequence). V was shortened by 4 bases and J by 3 bases, with 17 bases between the two germline ends. This CDR3 comprises 15 residues. The CDR3 region has the DNA TGTGCCAGCAGCCCGGTTGGGCGTATGAGCTACGAGCAGTACTTC. Translating gives CASSPVGRMSYEQYF.

The V and J genes are TRBV7-9 and TRBJ1-1; tentatively, D is TRBD1 (6 bases). This CDR3 is built from 15 residues. Germline V lookup: CDR1 SEHNR, CDR2 FQNEAQ (reference sequence). Trimming removed 0 bases from V and 1 base from J, with 9 bases in between. The CDR3 loop is CASSLASGANTEAFF. The CDR3 DNA sequence: TGTGCCAGCAGCTTAGCGTCAGGGGCGAACACTGAAGCTTTCTTT.

The rearrangement joins TRBV18 to TRBJ1-4; 8 nucleotides agree with TRBD1. The J segment lost 7 bases and the V segment lost 3 bases, leaving 7 bases of the junction unmatched. Germline V gene lookup returns CDR1 KGHSH and CDR2 LQKENI. The CDR3 spans 15 residues. The CDR3, as DNA: TGTGCCAGCTCACCCTCGGACAGGGCGGGTGAAAAACTGTTTTTT. It is translated as CASSPSDRAGEKLFF.

The chain couples TRBV5-1 to TRBJ2-5, with 7 bases identical to TRBD1. CDR1 SGHRS and CDR2 YFSETQ come from the germline V gene. J was trimmed by 5 bases and V by 2 bases; bases with no gene match: 9. The CDR3 consists of 15 residues. The DNA of the CDR3 is TGCGCCAGCAGCTTTTTAACAGGGGTTCGTGAGACCCAGTACTTC. It specifies CASSFLTGVRETQYF.

This clone has just one count. The chain uses TRBV6-6 and TRBJ2-4, with TRBD1 as a possible D gene (5 bases). V lost 7 bases and J lost 0, with 7 bases in between. There are 13 residues in the CDR3. Germline CDR1 is MNHNY and CDR2 is SVGAGI (reference sequence). The CDR3 loop reads CASTRGAKNIQYF. CDR3 in DNA: TGTGCCAGCACTAGGGGAGCCAAAAACATTCAGTACTTC.

This clone was seen a few times. V is TRBV6-1 and J is TRBJ2-3; D remains ambiguous. This CDR3 is built from 13 residues. V lost 3 bases and J 0 bases, leaving 4 bases between the germline ends. Germline CDR1 and CDR2: MNHNS and SASEGT. The CDR3 nucleotides are TGTGCCAGCAGTGATCCAAGCACAGATACGCAGTATTTT. Its protein product is CASSDPSTDTQYF.

The chain combines TRBV6-1 with TRBJ1-5; D unresolved. Deletions cut 4 bases from V and 2 bases from J, with 18 bases between. CDR1 MNHNS and CDR2 SASEGT come from the germline V gene. This CDR3 region has 17 residues. The CDR3 reads CASSGWSWTRGNQPQHF. CDR3 nucleotides: TGTGCCAGCAGTGGCTGGAGCTGGACTCGGGGCAATCAGCCCCAGCATTTT.

The chain combines TRBV5-4 with TRBJ1-4; 8 bases are shared with TRBD1. CDR1 and CDR2 (germline): SGHNT, YYREEE (reference sequence). This CDR3 is built from 14 residues. With 3 bases clipped from V and 10 bases from J, the junction kept 8 bases outside the gene matches. CDR3 nucleotides: TGTGCCAGCAGCTCGCGAGGACAGGGAGGAAAACTGTTTTTT. It encodes CASSSRGQGGKLFF.

About this clone itself: The sample contains more than one DNA sequence encoding this CDR3. J is TRBJ1-5 and V is TRBV27, with 8 bases fitting TRBD1. The CDR3 is made up of 14 amino acids. Per the germline V gene, CDR1 is MNHEY and CDR2 is SMNVEV (reference sequence). V was clipped by 5 bases and J by 7 bases; unmatched bases: 7. For the CDR3, the DNA is TGTGCCAGCAGTCCAGGACAGGGCCGGCAGCCCCAGCATTTT. Translating it yields CASSPGQGRQPQHF.

The chain employs TRBV6-5 and TRBJ1-5; D remains ambiguous. The CDR3 sequence is 14 residues long. Trimming left V 0 bases short and J 4 bases short, with 7 bases between. CDR1 is MNHEY, CDR2 SVGAGI, per germline. The CDR3 region has the DNA TGTGCCAGCAGTTACTCCGGGATAAATCAGCCCCAGCATTTT. Translated: CASSYSGINQPQHF.

The chain uses TRBV24-1 and TRBJ2-2, with no clear D. CDR1 and CDR2 from the germline V gene are KGHDR and SFDVKD. Trimming took 7 bases from V and 7 from J, leaving 15 bases between them. The CDR3 is 14 amino acids. The CDR3 nucleotides are TGTGCCACCAGGAAAGGAAGCTCGGGCGGGGAGCTGTTTTTT. It translates to CATRKGSSGGELFF.

This sequence joins TRBV28 and TRBJ1-3; 7 bases map to TRBD1. The CDR3 extends over 15 amino acids. V was pared by 2 bases and J by 3 bases, with 4 bases of the junction left unmatched. Germline assignment: CDR1 MDHEN and CDR2 SYDVKM. The CDR3 DNA reads TGTGCCAGCAGTTTACCAAGGGACAGTGGAAACACCATATATTTT. It is translated as CASSLPRDSGNTIYF.

J is TRBJ1-6 and V is TRBV3-1 (or the pseudogene TRBV3-2); TRBD1 matches 8 bases. This CDR3 comprises 16 residues. Germline CDR1 LGHDT, CDR2 YNNKEL (reference sequence). With 4 bases clipped from V and 7 bases from J, the junction kept 9 bases outside the gene matches. The CDR3 spells CASSRTQGADNSPLHF. DNA for the CDR3: TGTGCCAGCAGCCGAACTCAGGGGGCTGACAATTCACCCCTCCACTTT.

This clone is a singleton in its sample. This sequence joins TRBV7-2 and TRBJ2-7; TRBD1 might be the D (6 bases). The germline gives CDR1 SGHTA, CDR2 FQGNSA. The CDR3 runs to 15 residues. Trimming cost V 5 bases and J 3 bases, with 17 bases left between them. The CDR3 reads CASSPRGGYLYEQYF. CDR3 coding DNA: TGTGCCAGCAGCCCCAGAGGGGGTTATCTCTACGAGCAGTACTTC. Full variable domain (missing parts from reference TRBV7-2 and TRBJ2-7): GAGVSQSPSNKVTEKGKDVELRCDPISGHTALYWYRQSLGQGLEFLIYFQGNSAPDKSGLPSDRFSAERTGGSVSTLTIQRTQQEDSAVYLCASSPRGGYLYEQYFGPGTRLTVT.

The rearrangement links TRBV12-3 or TRBV12-4 to TRBJ1-5, with D possibly matching TRBD1 (6 bases). V lost 5 bases, J lost 7 bases, and 12 bases lay in between. This CDR3 contains 13 residues. The CDR3 sequence is CASSPDRRQPQHF. The CDR3 nucleotides read TGTGCCAGCAGTCCCGACAGGCGCCAGCCCCAGCATTTT.

This clone was observed a few times. This chain uses TRBV28 with TRBJ1-4, with D unresolved. This CDR3 region has 11 residues. Germline V gene data show CDR1 as MDHEN and CDR2 as SYDVKM. V was trimmed by 5 bases and J by 5 bases, leaving 3 bases between them. CDR3 coding DNA: TGTGCCAGCAGTCTAAATGAAAAACTGTTTTTT. Amino acid sequence: CASSLNEKLFF.